The present TCR beta chain was sequenced within a study of cytomegalovirus exposure and HLA in healthy donors. Study-level points and caveats: In an earlier analysis, about 87% or about 30%: the productive usage of most TCR beta V segments. Generally TCR sequences proved uncommon, though certain public TCRs appeared in numerous donors. Evidence from a later analysis indicated that most CMV-associated TCR beta chains looked HLA-restricted.

CDR3 size: 16 residues. The V end lost 4 bases, the J end lost 0 bases, and 13 bases lay between the germline ends. Germline V lookup: CDR1 SGHDT, CDR2 YYEEEE. PCR employed 60 Vbeta and 13 Jbeta primers. Here immunoSEQ multiplex PCR was the method, and the copy in TCRdb shows in-frame clones only, minus some. The data hold approximately 170,000 clones, with around 68% observed a single time. A word on this clone: No antigen is known for it.

The sequencing sample was made of PBMCs. The chain carries TRBV5-6 and TRBJ1-4; D remains ambiguous. This TCR was recovered from a man aged 40-49 years in good health and CMV-seronegative. The CDR3 nucleotides read TGTGCCAGCAGCGACTACAGAGTTGCAACTAATGAAAAACTGTTTTTT. Its translation: CASSDYRVATNEKLFF.